A single sample gave rise to the 28 T cell receptor beta chains below, sequenced in a study of shared clonotypes between healthy human individuals. Sequencing was performed with immunoSEQ multiplex PCR; in TCRdb, only in-frame clones are kept and a portion is missing. The sample lists about 490,000 clones; 70% to 85% were seen once. The specimen sequenced was PBMCs. The receptors were gathered from a woman aged 40 to 55 in good health. Some clones in this sample may be carry-over from other donors' samples.

This clone showed up just a few times. This rearrangement joins TRBV7-2 to TRBJ1-1, with D unclear. V was pared by 4 bases and J by 11 bases, with 14 bases between. This CDR3 region has 12 residues. Germline CDR1 is SGHTA and CDR2 is FQGNSA. CDR3 region: CASSSTGPDAFF. The CDR3 coding sequence is TGTGCCAGCAGCTCCACGGGCCCCGACGCTTTCTTT.

V is TRBV6-6 and J is TRBJ1-3; D call uncertain. Germline CDR1 and CDR2: MNHNY and SVGAGI (reference sequence). The CDR3 has 15 residues. V was trimmed by 0 bases and J by 11 bases, leaving 17 bases between them. The CDR3 DNA reads TGTGCCAGCAGTTACTCGGGCAGCATACCCAGAGCCATATATTTT. This gives the protein CASSYSGSIPRAIYF.

This clone was detected a few times. The V call is TRBV6-1, the J call TRBJ2-7; D is unresolved. This CDR3 has 14 amino acids. The V and J ends lost 1 base and 7 bases respectively, with 14 bases between them. Germline V lookup: CDR1 MNHNS, CDR2 SASEGT. CDR3 DNA sequence: TGTGCCAGCAGTGAAGGGGCCACGTTGGGTGAGCAGTACTTC. Translating gives CASSEGATLGEQYF.

A single count supports this clone. The rearrangement uses TRBV28 and TRBJ2-3, with D tentatively TRBD2 (5 bases). This CDR3 has 15 amino acids. The V gene's germline CDR1 is MDHEN and CDR2 SYDVKM. V gave up 6 bases and J gave up 1 base, with 14 bases separating them. For the CDR3, the DNA is TGTGCCAGCAGCTCCCCCCGGGGAGGCACAGATACGCAGTATTTT. It translates to CASSSPRGGTDTQYF.

The V gene is TRBV7-2, the J gene TRBJ2-7; 14 nucleotides match TRBD2. The junction had 9 bases not matched to a gene; V was cut back by 5 bases and J by 6 bases. The CDR3 runs 16 residues. The germline V gene has CDR1 SGHTA and CDR2 FQGNSA. Here the CDR3 DNA reads TGTGCCAGCAGCGCCAGACTAGCGGGAGGGCCTCGCGAGCAGTACTTC. It is translated as CASSARLAGGPREQYF.

V gene TRBV4-1 combines with J gene TRBJ2-1, with TRBD2 matching 7 bases. The CDR3 sequence is 15 residues long. Unmatched junction bases numbered 4, after V lost 1 base and J lost 4 bases. Germline V lookup: CDR1 MGHRA, CDR2 YSYEKL. CDR3 in amino acids: CASSQGGRGYNEQFF. The CDR3 DNA follows: TGCGCCAGCAGCCAAGGCGGGAGAGGTTACAATGAGCAGTTCTTC.

Here the CDR3 reads CASSYGVAGGVNEQFF. For the CDR3, the DNA is TGTGCCAGCAGTTACGGTGTAGCGGGAGGGGTCAATGAGCAGTTCTTC. The rearrangement joins TRBV6-5 to TRBJ2-1; 11 bases are shared with TRBD2. J was trimmed by 6 bases and V by 2 bases; bases with no gene match: 6. The CDR3 covers 16 residues. CDR1 MNHEY and CDR2 SVGAGI come from the germline V gene.

Details on this clone: Other DNA sequences from this sample encode an identical CDR3 as well. The V and J genes are TRBV4-3 and TRBJ1-4; D is undetermined. V was trimmed by 0 bases and J by 8 bases, leaving 7 bases between them. CDR1 is LGHNA and CDR2 is YSLEER in the germline V gene. The CDR3 runs to 13 residues. This chain's CDR3 is CASSQDSGEKLFF. The DNA of the CDR3 is TGCGCCAGCAGCCAAGACAGTGGGGAAAAACTGTTTTTT.

This chain uses TRBV7-3 with TRBJ2-2; D is possibly TRBD1 or TRBD2 (5 bases each). The CDR3 has 15 amino acids. V was trimmed by 1 base and J by 2 bases, leaving 8 bases between them. Germline lookup yields CDR1 SGHTA and CDR2 FQGTGA. The CDR3 DNA sequence: TGTGCCAGCAGCTTAAACGGGGCCAACACCGGGGAGCTGTTTTTT. Its translation is CASSLNGANTGELFF.

With respect to this clone: Other DNA variants within this sample encode the same CDR3. This rearrangement joins TRBV28 to TRBJ1-1, with no clear D. This CDR3 is built from 14 residues. The V end was cut by 5 bases, the J end by 0 bases, with 10 bases between. Per germline, CDR1 MDHEN and CDR2 SYDVKM. In nucleotides, the CDR3 is TGTGCCAGCAGTCAACCATCCTTGAACACTGAAGCTTTCTTT. Encoded protein: CASSQPSLNTEAFF.

The J gene is TRBJ2-7, the V gene TRBV19; D tentatively reads TRBD1 or TRBD2 (7 bases each). V lost 3 bases, J lost 2 bases, and 17 bases lay in between. The germline V gene encodes CDR1 LNHDA and CDR2 SQIVND (reference sequence). This CDR3 spans 16 amino acids. CDR3 nucleotide sequence: TGTGCCAGTAGTATTTCGTTTGCAGGGGGGGCCTACGAGCAGTACTTC. Amino acids: CASSISFAGGAYEQYF.

The chain combines TRBV6-1 with TRBJ2-3; D is unclear. The germline CDR1 and CDR2 sequences are MNHNS and SASEGT. Trimming took off 4 bases at V and 7 bases at J, with 15 bases between the two ends. This CDR3 has 14 residues. The CDR3 region has the DNA TGTGCCAGCAGTGTGTCACCCGGCGGTTATACGCAGTATTTT. This codes for CASSVSPGGYTQYF.

This chain uses TRBV19 with TRBJ2-7, with D maybe TRBD2 (5 bases). Germline CDR1 LNHDA, CDR2 SQIVND (reference sequence). CDR3 length equals 11 residues. Trimming stripped 10 bases from V and 7 bases from J, with 14 bases between. This CDR3 is CATAEWEEQYF. The DNA for the CDR3 is TGTGCCACCGCGGAGTGGGAGGAGCAGTACTTC.

This clone has only a few counts. The CDR3 is CASSEVYLGNTIYF. CDR3 nucleotides: TGTGCCAGCAGTGAAGTATACCTTGGAAACACCATATATTTT. V is TRBV6-1 and J is TRBJ1-3; no firm D call. V lost 1 base and J 3 bases, leaving 7 bases between the germline ends. From germline, CDR1 is MNHNS and CDR2 SASEGT. This CDR3 contains 14 residues.

This clone was seen once. The chain combines TRBV2 with TRBJ1-6; D is perhaps TRBD1 (6 bases). In germline, CDR1 is SNHLY, CDR2 FYNNEI. The CDR3 totals 16 residues. V shed 5 bases and J shed 8 bases, with 19 bases lying between them. CDR3 DNA: TGTGCCAGCAGTCGGGCCCTCAGGGGTTGGGATTCACCCCTCCACTTT. Residues: CASSRALRGWDSPLHF.

The chain has TRBV28 and TRBJ1-5; 7 bases agree with TRBD1. Trimming at V came to 5 bases and at J to 5 bases, leaving 6 bases not matched to a gene. This CDR3 spans 14 amino acids. The germline gives CDR1 MDHEN, CDR2 SYDVKM. CDR3 sequence: CASSLRDSHQPQHF. In DNA, the CDR3 is TGTGCCAGCAGTCTCCGGGACAGCCATCAGCCCCAGCATTTT.

The J gene is TRBJ1-5, the V gene TRBV27; weak D call: TRBD1 (6 bases). The germline V and J ends were trimmed by 5 bases and 0 bases, with 23 bases remaining between them. The CDR3 sequence is 19 residues long. The germline CDR1 and CDR2 sequences are MNHEY and SMNVEV (reference sequence). CDR3 sequence reads: CASSPLQGSLEVSNQPQHF. The CDR3 DNA is TGTGCCAGCAGTCCACTGCAGGGGAGTCTGGAGGTTAGCAATCAGCCCCAGCATTTT.

This clone was seen at least ten times. The chain carries TRBV6-1 and TRBJ1-2; weak D call: TRBD1 (5 bases). Trimming took 6 bases from V and 2 from J, leaving 10 bases between them. This CDR3 is 13 amino acids long. Germline CDR1 and CDR2: MNHNS and SASEGT. In DNA, the CDR3 is TGTGCCAGCAGGGAGACAGCAAACTATGGCTACACCTTC. Encoded protein: CASRETANYGYTF.

V is TRBV27 and J is TRBJ2-7, with TRBD2 matching 12 bases. From germline, CDR1 is MNHEY and CDR2 SMNVEV (reference sequence). The CDR3 is 14 residues long. V shed 8 bases and J 4 bases; nucleotides not matched to a gene: 6. The CDR3 DNA reads TGTGCCAGCGCTTACGGGACTAGCGGGTACGAGCAGTACTTC. Residues: CASAYGTSGYEQYF.

This clone was recorded a few times. J is TRBJ1-3 and V is TRBV18; D not resolved. The V gene's germline CDR1 is KGHSH and CDR2 LQKENI. CDR3 length: 14 amino acids. V was clipped by 6 bases and J by 0 bases, with 9 bases between them. The CDR3 is CASSPAASGNTIYF. The CDR3 DNA sequence: TGTGCCAGCTCCCCGGCAGCCTCTGGAAACACCATATATTTT.

V gene TRBV19 combines with J gene TRBJ2-6, with D possibly TRBD1 on 6 matching bases. The CDR3 loop spans 15 amino acids. Deletions cut 4 bases from V and 2 bases from J, with 9 bases between. Germline V gene sequence: CDR1 LNHDA, CDR2 SQIVND (reference sequence). This CDR3 reads CASSTGATGANVLTF. CDR3 sequence (DNA): TGTGCCAGTAGTACAGGGGCAACTGGGGCCAACGTCCTGACTTTC.

The chain couples TRBV11-2 to TRBJ2-6; D gene uncertain. The CDR3 covers 14 residues. The germline V gene encodes CDR1 SGHAT and CDR2 FQNNGV. The ends were cut back, 4 bases at V and 4 bases at J, with 8 bases in the middle. The CDR3 loop is CASSSSRGANVLTF. Written as DNA, the CDR3 is TGTGCCAGCAGCTCTTCTCGGGGGGCCAACGTCCTGACTTTC.

Worth noting for this clone: Other DNA sequences of this sample code for an identical CDR3. J is TRBJ2-3 and V is TRBV5-1; 7 nucleotides match TRBD1. Germline V CDR1 and CDR2: SGHRS, YFSETQ. The CDR3 covers 15 residues. J gave up 2 bases and V 4 bases, and 7 bases lay outside the gene matches. CDR3 coding DNA: TGCGCCAGCAGCCCCCGACAGGGTACCACAGATACGCAGTATTTT. Protein: CASSPRQGTTDTQYF.

The chain joins TRBV28 to TRBJ2-2; D might be TRBD2 (6 bases). The CDR3 has 15 amino acids. With 6 bases removed from V and 0 bases from J, the gap between germline ends came to 11 bases. CDR1 and CDR2 from the germline V gene are MDHEN and SYDVKM. The chain's CDR3 is CASSTGAANTGELFF. The CDR3 DNA sequence: TGTGCCAGCAGCACGGGAGCTGCGAACACCGGGGAGCTGTTTTTT.

A few counts support this clone. The identical CDR3 is also encoded by other nucleotide sequences in the sample. The chain links TRBV7-6 to TRBJ2-1; 12 positions match TRBD2. Germline CDR1 is SGHVS and CDR2 is FNYEAQ. The V gene end was trimmed by 6 bases and the J gene end by 4 bases; junction bases not matched to a gene: 4. The CDR3 totals 15 residues. The CDR3 is CASSSGTSGYNEQFF. The CDR3 DNA reads as TGTGCCAGCAGTTCCGGGACTAGCGGGTACAATGAGCAGTTCTTC.

The chain uses TRBV4-2 and TRBJ2-2; TRBD2 matches 10 bases. The CDR3 extends over 15 amino acids. Losses at the gene ends were 8 bases for V and 3 bases for J; bases not matched to a gene: 6. Germline CDR1 LGHNA, CDR2 YNFKEQ. This CDR3 reads CASLGLARDTGELFF. The CDR3 DNA reads as TGTGCCAGCTTGGGACTAGCGAGGGACACCGGGGAGCTGTTTTTT.

This chain joins TRBV2 and TRBJ2-5; 12 nucleotides align to TRBD1. Germline CDR1 is SNHLY and CDR2 is FYNNEI. CDR3 length equals 14 residues. With 7 bases clipped from V and 5 bases from J, the junction kept 5 bases outside the gene matches. CDR3 in amino acids: CASTGTGGVETQYF. As DNA, the CDR3 is TGTGCCAGCACCGGGACAGGGGGCGTGGAGACCCAGTACTTC.

The sample holds a few counts of this clone. V usage is TRBV2 and J usage is TRBJ2-1; TRBD2 might be the D (6 bases). CDR1 and CDR2 (germline): SNHLY, FYNNEI. The CDR3 covers 13 residues. The V end lost 3 bases, the J end lost 15 bases, and 18 bases lay between the germline ends. The CDR3 loop is CASSEGAGRFTFF. The CDR3 DNA reads as TGTGCCAGCAGTGAGGGAGCGGGTCGATTCACGTTCTTC.